Sequencing of this T cell receptor beta chain was carried out in a study of blood T cell repertoires in COVID-19. On the study more broadly: Donors in the United States, Italy and Spain gave samples during acute or convalescent COVID-19. PBMCs, B-cell-depleted T cells, or T cells were the source of the cDNA or gDNA that made up the material.

Germline V gives CDR1 SQVTM, CDR2 ANQGSEA. CDR3 length: 14 amino acids. With 0 bases clipped from V and 0 bases from J, the junction kept 1 base outside the gene matches. Authors' analysis steps: Amplification from reference gene primers served as the basis for estimated nucleated cell counts. Method: immunoSEQ multiplex PCR; TCRdb's copy keeps in-frame clones and lacks some. The DNA gave D and trimming, while V, J and clone size come from that table. The sample holds 240,000 or so clones; approximately 86% are singletons and the top ten take under 9%. The sequenced material came from peripheral blood. The chain recombines TRBV29-1 with TRBJ2-5, with 7 bases identical to TRBD1. This receptor was identified in a woman in her 70s with active or convalescent COVID-19. The CDR3 DNA is TGCAGCGTTGAAGAAGGGGGCTACCAAGAGACCCAGTACTTC. Its protein product is CSVEEGGYQETQYF.